The rows below give T cell receptor beta chains drawn from one sample of a study of blood T cell repertoires in COVID-19. The table came from immunoSEQ multiplex PCR; TCRdb's copy has only in-frame clones and leaves some out. The sample includes fewer than 350,000 clones, roughly 93% of them seen just once. The sample comprised PBMCs or T cells enriched from blood (not recorded which). The receptors were sampled from a woman aged 40 to 50 with acute COVID-19. The CDR3 runs from the conserved cysteine through the conserved F or W. Each record gives: V gene, J gene, D gene, clone size, CDR3 DNA, CDR3 protein. The D gene is left open where the match is weak. Not all rows give a size; the values are once, few, many and, for expanded clones, a class.

V: TRBV6-5; J: TRBJ2-1; D: .; size: .; DNA: TGTGCCAGCAGGCGAACATCGGGTGAGCAGTTCTTC; CDR3: CASRRTSGEQFF
V: TRBV5-1; J: TRBJ1-2; D: .; size: .; DNA: TGCGCCAGCAGCTTGGCCGGGGGGGGCCTCTATGGCTACACCTTC; CDR3: CASSLAGGGLYGYTF
V: TRBV5-4; J: TRBJ1-6; D: .; size: .; DNA: TGTGCCAGCAGAGCAGGACACGATAATTCACCCCTCCACTTT; CDR3: CASRAGHDNSPLHF
V: TRBV7-8; J: TRBJ2-6; D: .; size: .; DNA: TGTGCCAGCAGCTTAGCGCGGCGGGACTCTGGGGCCAACGTCCTGACTTTC; CDR3: CASSLARRDSGANVLTF
V: TRBV28; J: TRBJ1-4; D: .; size: .; DNA: TGTGCCAGCAGCCGCGACAGTCTGGCAACTAATGAAAAACTGTTTTTT; CDR3: CASSRDSLATNEKLFF
V: TRBV19; J: TRBJ2-1; D: TRBD2; size: .; DNA: TGTGCCAGTAGTATCTTAATAGCGGGGCCGAATGAGCAGTTCTTC; CDR3: CASSILIAGPNEQFF
V: TRBV28; J: TRBJ1-1; D: .; size: .; DNA: TGTGCCAGCAGTTCCCCGGGGGGCCCGATGAACACTGAAGCTTTCTTT; CDR3: CASSSPGGPMNTEAFF
V: TRBV24-1; J: TRBJ2-1; D: TRBD2; size: .; DNA: TGTGCCACCAGTGATTTTACAGCGGGAGTGGGGAGTGGTGAGCAGTTCTTC; CDR3: CATSDFTAGVGSGEQFF
V: TRBV4-1; J: TRBJ1-4; D: .; size: .; DNA: TGCGCCAGCAGCCAGGAACAGGGCACTAATGAAAAACTGTTTTTT; CDR3: CASSQEQGTNEKLFF
V: TRBV25-1; J: TRBJ1-5; D: .; size: once; DNA: TGTGCCAGCAGTGAATGCGGGGCCAGTCAACAGCCCCAGCATTTT; CDR3: CASSECGASQQPQHF
V: TRBV2; J: TRBJ2-7; D: TRBD1; size: .; DNA: TGTGCCAGCAGGGGACAGGGGGGCAAGTATGAGCAGTACTTC; CDR3: CASRGQGGKYEQYF
V: TRBV14; J: TRBJ2-1; D: TRBD1; size: .; DNA: TGTGCCAGCAGCCACCTCACAGGGGGCGCGGTTAATGAGCAGTTCTTC; CDR3: CASSHLTGGAVNEQFF
V: TRBV5-3; J: TRBJ1-5; D: .; size: .; DNA: TGTGCCAGAAGCCTAGATCTAGTTGTAAGTGTAGACGATCAGCCCCAGCATTTT; CDR3: CARSLDLVVSVDDQPQHF
V: TRBV6-1; J: TRBJ1-2; D: TRBD1; size: once; DNA: TGTGCCAGCAGTGAGGACAGGACTAACTATGGCTACACCTTC; CDR3: CASSEDRTNYGYTF
V: TRBV4-2; J: TRBJ1-2; D: TRBD1; size: .; DNA: TGTGCCAGCAGCCTCCCCGGAGACAGGGGGTATGGCTACACCTTC; CDR3: CASSLPGDRGYGYTF
V: TRBV24-1; J: TRBJ2-5; D: TRBD2; size: .; DNA: TGTGCCACCAGTGATTCGGGACTAGCGGCTTCAGGGACCCAGTACTTC; CDR3: CATSDSGLAASGTQYF